Listed below are T cell receptor beta chains from one sample, sequenced in a study of PD-1 blockade in classical Hodgkin lymphoma. The repertoire was sequenced with immunoSEQ multiplex PCR; TCRdb's copy has only in-frame clones and lacks some. The sample records around 90,000 clones, roughly 78% being singletons. The sample was peripheral blood mononuclear cells (PBMCs), taken before the fourth cycle of nivolumab. These receptors originate from a human donor with classical Hodgkin lymphoma. CDR3s include the opening cysteine and the closing phenylalanine or tryptophan. The D gene is left open where the match is weak. The size field is filled for only some rows; it gives once, few, many or a size class.

j_gene	v_gene	d_gene	abundance	CDR3nt	CDR3aa
TRBJ1-1	TRBV10-3	.	.	TGTGCCATCAGTGAACAGGGGAACACTGAAGCTTTCTTT	CAISEQGNTEAFF
TRBJ2-1	TRBV7-9	TRBD1	.	TGTGCCAGCAGCTACACTAACAGGGGAAGCTCCTACAATGAGCAGTTCTTC	CASSYTNRGSSYNEQFF
TRBJ1-6	TRBV30	.	.	TGTGCCTGGAGTGTAAATTTTTTTAATTCACCCCTCCACTTT	CAWSVNFFNSPLHF
TRBJ1-3	TRBV18	.	.	TGTGCCAGCTCACCCAGGGTCTCTTCTGGAAACACCATATATTTT	CASSPRVSSGNTIYF
TRBJ1-5	TRBV4-1	TRBD1	many	TGCGCCAGCAGCCAGGCCGGGACAGGGGGGTATCAGCCCCAGCATTTT	CASSQAGTGGYQPQHF
TRBJ1-1	TRBV7-9	.	.	TGTGCCAGCAGCTTCGGGTTGGACACTGAAGCTTTCTTT	CASSFGLDTEAFF
TRBJ1-2	TRBV9	.	once	TGTGCCAGCAGCAAAGACAGGCTGCCACTCTATGGCTACACCTTC	CASSKDRLPLYGYTF
TRBJ1-5	TRBV2	.	.	TGTGCCAGCAGTGAAGGACCTCAAGGGGGTAATCAGCCCCAGCATTTT	CASSEGPQGGNQPQHF
TRBJ1-1	TRBV12-5	.	.	TGTGCTAGTGGTCCCCAGGGTGCCACTGAAGCTTTCTTT	CASGPQGATEAFF
TRBJ2-1	TRBV19	.	.	TGTGCCAGTATCAGCCCCTTAGCGGACTCCTCCTACAATGAGCAGTTCTTC	CASISPLADSSYNEQFF
TRBJ1-4	TRBV5-1	.	.	TGCGCCAGCAGCTTGCTGCCGGGGCCTAATGAAAAACTGTTTTTT	CASSLLPGPNEKLFF
TRBJ2-3	TRBV5-1	.	few	TGCGCCAGCAGCTTGGCCGGGGACACAGATACGCAGTATTTT	CASSLAGDTDTQYF
TRBJ1-2	TRBV2	.	.	TGTGCCAGCAGGGGCGACAGGTCCCGGGGCTATGGCTACACCTTC	CASRGDRSRGYGYTF
TRBJ1-2	TRBV4-1	.	.	TGCGCCAGCAGCCAGGACAGTAACTATGGCTACACCTTC	CASSQDSNYGYTF
TRBJ2-3	TRBV7-8	.	.	TGTGCCAGCAGCTTCATGGGACGGTCTAGCACAGATACGCAGTATTTT	CASSFMGRSSTDTQYF
TRBJ2-3	TRBV7-2	.	.	TGTGCCAGCAGCTTCTCTCGTTTCACAGATACGCAGTATTTT	CASSFSRFTDTQYF
TRBJ2-7	TRBV30	.	.	TGTGCCTGGAGTGGAGATTACGAGCAGTACTTC	CAWSGDYEQYF
TRBJ1-2	TRBV5-1	.	once	TGCGCCAGCAGCTTGGCTGGGGATGGCTACACCTTC	CASSLAGDGYTF
TRBJ2-2	TRBV19	.	.	TGTGCCAGTAGGGCCCGCGGAACCGGGGAGCTGTTTTTT	CASRARGTGELFF
TRBJ2-2	TRBV5-1	TRBD1	.	TGCGCCAGCAGCGCAGGGGGCGCGGCCGGGGAGCTGTTTTTT	CASSAGGAAGELFF
TRBJ2-1	TRBV5-1	.	.	TGCGCCAGCAGCTTGAGGGAGTACACAGGGTTCGATGAGCAGTTCTTC	CASSLREYTGFDEQFF
TRBJ1-6	TRBV27	TRBD1	.	TGTGCCAGCAGTTTATCGTCAGGGACAGGCGCCCACTTT	CASSLSSGTGAHF
TRBJ2-1	TRBV7-3	.	.	TGTGCCAGCAGCTTAAGACTTTCCAGCTCCTACAGTGAGCAGTTCTTC	CASSLRLSSSYSEQFF
TRBJ2-7	TRBV29-1	TRBD1	.	TGCAGCGTCACCCGGGACAGTGGGGAGCAGTACTTC	CSVTRDSGEQYF
TRBJ1-2	TRBV7-2	TRBD1	.	TGTGCCAGCAGCTTGCAGGGGGCCCTTAACTATGGCTACACCTTC	CASSLQGALNYGYTF
TRBJ2-1	TRBV11-3	.	.	TGTGCCAGCAGCTTAGGCTGGGCACACAATGAGCAGTTCTTC	CASSLGWAHNEQFF
TRBJ2-3	TRBV9	TRBD2	once	TGTGCCAGCAGCGTCGGACTAGCGGGGGGATTTGGGGGCACAGATACGCAGTATTTT	CASSVGLAGGFGGTDTQYF
TRBJ2-6	TRBV6-6	.	.	TGTGCCGGCTTGGGGGGCGCTGGGGCCAACGTCCTGACTTTC	CAGLGGAGANVLTF
TRBJ2-5	TRBV7-7	.	.	TGTGCTAGCAGCTTACGTGGCCAAGAGACCCAGTACTTC	CASSLRGQETQYF
TRBJ1-3	TRBV5-1	TRBD1	.	TGCGCCAGCAGCTTACAGGGGAATGGAAACACCATATATTTT	CASSLQGNGNTIYF
TRBJ1-5	TRBV7-6	.	.	TGTGCCAGCAGCCCAAGGGGCAATCAGCCCCAGCATTTT	CASSPRGNQPQHF
TRBJ2-5	TRBV20-1	.	once	TGCAGTGCGGAGTACCAAGAGACCCAGTACTTC	CSAEYQETQYF
TRBJ1-6	TRBV29-1	.	.	TGCAGCGTTGGAGGGGACGCGGGGTCACCCCTCCACTTT	CSVGGDAGSPLHF